A single sample is the source of the 12 T cell receptor beta chains below, sequenced in a study of blood T cell repertoires in COVID-19. Clones were sequenced by immunoSEQ multiplex PCR, and TCRdb holds only the in-frame ones, with some missing. The table has some 250,000 clones, around 89% seen once. The sample comprised PBMCs or T cells enriched from blood (not recorded which). These receptors all come from a man aged 35 to 55 who had recovered from COVID-19.

The chain uses TRBV27 and TRBJ2-7; TRBD2 aligns across 8 bases. This CDR3 contains 16 residues. Germline V gene data show CDR1 as MNHEY and CDR2 as SMNVEV (reference sequence). V shed 3 bases and J 7 bases; nucleotides not matched to a gene: 14. CDR3 sequence: CASSLPGTSGSREQYF. DNA for the CDR3: TGTGCCAGCAGTTTGCCCGGGACTAGTGGGAGTAGGGAGCAGTACTTC.

In this sample, this clone turned up once. The chain links TRBV27 to TRBJ1-4, with 9 bases matching TRBD1. With 4 bases clipped from V and 8 bases from J, the junction kept 5 bases outside the gene matches. Germline CDR1 MNHEY, CDR2 SMNVEV (reference sequence). The CDR3 sequence is 14 residues long. The CDR3 protein is CASSSGTGREKLFF. The CDR3 coding sequence is TGTGCCAGCAGTTCCGGGACAGGGCGGGAAAAACTGTTTTTT.

The V gene is TRBV30, the J gene TRBJ1-1, with no clear D. Germline lookup yields CDR1 GTSNPN and CDR2 SVGIG (reference sequence). This CDR3 is built from 11 residues. The V gene lost 4 bases and the J gene lost 2 bases, with 5 bases spanning the gap. CDR3 region: CAWNRNTEAFF. CDR3 nucleotides: TGTGCCTGGAATAGAAACACTGAAGCTTTCTTT.

V usage is TRBV15 and J usage is TRBJ2-5; D is possibly TRBD2 (6 bases). The CDR3 has 15 residues. Germline values: CDR1 LNHNV, CDR2 YYDKDF (reference sequence). With 2 bases removed from V and 2 bases from J, the gap between germline ends came to 12 bases. The DNA for the CDR3 is TGTGCCACCAGCAGATCTGCAGGACTACAAGAGACCCAGTACTTC. It translates to CATSRSAGLQETQYF.

The rearrangement uses TRBV15 and TRBJ1-6; D may be TRBD1 (5 bases). Deletions cut 4 bases from V and 0 bases from J, with 13 bases between. CDR3 length: 17 residues. Germline V lookup: CDR1 LNHNV, CDR2 YYDKDF (reference sequence). The CDR3 sequence: CATSKWDFGSYNSPLHF. As DNA, the CDR3 is TGTGCCACCAGCAAATGGGACTTCGGCTCCTATAATTCACCCCTCCACTTT.

The chain combines TRBV9 with TRBJ2-5; TRBD1 might be the D (6 bases). The CDR3 contains 16 residues. V lost 4 bases, J lost 1 base, and 17 bases lay in between. The germline V gene has CDR1 SGDLS and CDR2 YYNGEE. The CDR3 DNA sequence: TGTGCCAGCAGCCCCGCGATGGGGGCAGGCCAAGAGACCCAGTACTTC. It encodes CASSPAMGAGQETQYF.

V usage is TRBV19 and J usage is TRBJ1-4; tentative D call: TRBD1 (5 bases). Trimming left V 5 bases short and J 6 bases short, with 16 bases between. The CDR3 has 15 amino acids. The V gene's germline CDR1 is LNHDA and CDR2 SQIVND (reference sequence). In DNA, the CDR3 is TGTGCCAGTAGTGGCGGGGTACGGGGGTATGAAAAACTGTTTTTT. It translates to CASSGGVRGYEKLFF.

The chain uses TRBV27 and TRBJ1-4; a weak D match, TRBD1 (5 bases). The V and J ends lost 4 bases and 1 base respectively, with 7 bases between them. The germline CDR1 and CDR2 sequences are MNHEY and SMNVEV (reference sequence). The CDR3 has 14 residues. The DNA of the CDR3 is TGTGCCAGCAGTTCCCAGGGAACTAATGAAAAACTGTTTTTT. Translating it yields CASSSQGTNEKLFF.

This sequence joins TRBV15 and TRBJ2-2, with 7 bases matching TRBD1. After removal of 5 bases from V and 8 bases from J, the junction contained 5 bases not matched to a gene. Germline values: CDR1 LNHNV, CDR2 YYDKDF (reference sequence). The length of the CDR3 is 13 residues. The CDR3 protein is CATSARQGGELFF. In DNA, the CDR3 is TGTGCCACCAGCGCACGACAGGGTGGGGAGCTGTTTTTT.

The V call is TRBV4-3, the J call TRBJ1-4; D is perhaps TRBD1 (6 bases). Germline-derived CDR1 and CDR2 are LGHNA and YSLEER. The V and J ends lost 1 base and 1 base respectively, with 10 bases between them. This CDR3 comprises 16 residues. CDR3 sequence: CASSQGKGVTNEKLFF. The DNA for the CDR3 is TGCGCCAGCAGCCAAGGCAAGGGGGTAACTAATGAAAAACTGTTTTTT.

The V and J genes are TRBV13 and TRBJ1-2; D is ambiguous. The CDR3 runs 12 residues. Germline V gene sequence: CDR1 PRHDT, CDR2 FYEKMQ (reference sequence). Deletions cut 4 bases from V and 8 bases from J, with 11 bases between. The CDR3 loop is CASSSPSGGYTF. CDR3 DNA sequence: TGTGCCAGCAGCTCCCCGTCGGGGGGCTACACCTTC.

The chain is built from TRBV7-2 and TRBJ2-7; 14 bases align to TRBD2. V lost 1 base, J lost 4 bases, and 6 bases stayed unmatched. Germline V lookup: CDR1 SGHTA, CDR2 FQGNSA. This CDR3 region has 17 residues. CDR3 residues: CASSLGGLAGAPYEQYF. As DNA, the CDR3 is TGTGCCAGCAGCTTAGGGGGACTAGCGGGAGCGCCTTACGAGCAGTACTTC.